The 16 T cell receptor beta chains below come from one sample, sequenced in a study of T-cell memory formation after mild COVID-19. TCRdb ran MiXCR on the 5' RACE reads and lists one entry per CDR3 protein. The sample shows approximately 560,000 distinct CDR3 sequences, 17% of them seen only once. Material: PBMCs or a T cell subset sorted from them (not recorded which). Receptors were obtained from an adult woman who had mild COVID-19 (a few samples of this study predate the infection). Cell type and time point are not known.

There are many counts of this clonotype. This rearrangement joins TRBV24-1 to TRBJ2-1; D unclear. Per the germline V gene, CDR1 is KGHDR and CDR2 is SFDVKD. The CDR3 is 12 residues long. Trimming left V 5 bases short and J 2 bases short, with 3 bases between. CDR3 sequence reads: CATSGTYNEQFF. In DNA form, the CDR3 reads TGTGCCACCAGTGGGACCTACAATGAGCAGTTCTTC.

The chain uses TRBV16 and TRBJ1-2; TRBD1 matches 7 bases. This CDR3 spans 16 amino acids. Trimming removed 2 bases from V and 5 bases from J; junction bases left unmatched: 11. Germline assignment: CDR1 KGHSY and CDR2 FQNENV. The CDR3 loop is CASSQLSGQDWYGYTF. DNA for the CDR3: TGTGCCAGCAGCCAACTTTCTGGACAGGACTGGTATGGCTACACCTTC.

The sample holds a few counts of this clonotype. The chain has TRBV5-1 and TRBJ1-2; 10 positions match TRBD1. Per germline, CDR1 SGHRS and CDR2 YFSETQ. V was clipped by 4 bases and J by 6 bases; unmatched bases: 6. This CDR3 region has 14 residues. The CDR3 spells CASSGDRGQDGYTF. The DNA of the CDR3 is TGCGCCAGCAGCGGGGACAGGGGACAGGATGGCTACACCTTC.

V usage is TRBV3-1 and J usage is TRBJ1-2; D uncertain. CDR1 and CDR2 from the germline V gene are LGHDT and YNNKEL (reference sequence). The germline V and J ends were trimmed by 0 bases and 5 bases, with 13 bases remaining between them. The CDR3 spans 15 residues. In DNA, the CDR3 is TGTGCCAGCAGCCAAGATTGGAAGGGAAGATATGGCTACACCTTC. It codes for CASSQDWKGRYGYTF.

The J gene is TRBJ1-1, the V gene TRBV6-6; D gene uncertain. V dropped 6 bases and J dropped 2 bases, with 10 bases sitting between them. Germline V gene sequence: CDR1 MNHNY, CDR2 SVGAGI (reference sequence). This CDR3 has 13 amino acids. The CDR3 reads CASRHRENTEAFF. CDR3 coding DNA: TGTGCCAGCAGGCATAGGGAAAACACTGAAGCTTTCTTT.

The chain combines TRBV7-9 with TRBJ2-7; the D gene is possibly TRBD2 (5 bases). The CDR3 spans 12 residues. Germline V gene data show CDR1 as SEHNR and CDR2 as FQNEAQ (reference sequence). V was cut by 3 bases and J by 6 bases, with 9 bases left in between. For the CDR3, the DNA is TGTGCCAGCAGCTTGGGAGTTACCGAGCAGTACTTC. Translating it yields CASSLGVTEQYF. Looking up the rest from reference TRBV7-9 and TRBJ2-7 gives the full variable domain: DTGVSQNPRHKITKRGQNVTFRCDPISEHNRLYWYRQTLGQGPEFLTYFQNEAQLEKSRLLSDRFSAERPKGSFSTLEIQRTEQGDSAMYLCASSLGVTEQYFGPGTRLTVT.

The V gene is TRBV6-1, the J gene TRBJ1-5; D is unclear. This CDR3 contains 13 residues. V lost 7 bases to trimming and J lost 4 bases, with 11 bases between them. Germline CDR1 reads MNHNS; CDR2 reads SASEGT. CDR3 amino acids: CASILTVNQPQHF. The CDR3 DNA sequence: TGTGCCAGCATATTAACAGTTAATCAGCCCCAGCATTTT.

The chain combines TRBV18 with TRBJ1-3; D not certain. Germline lookup yields CDR1 KGHSH and CDR2 LQKENI. V shed 5 bases and J shed 0 bases, with 14 bases lying between them. This CDR3 is built from 16 residues. CDR3 sequence reads: CASSGIAGRSGNTIYF. The CDR3 DNA reads as TGTGCCAGCTCAGGGATCGCAGGCCGCTCTGGAAACACCATATATTTT.

There are a few counts of this clonotype. The chain couples TRBV20-1 to TRBJ2-5; 8 bases map to TRBD2. This CDR3 is 14 amino acids long. The J segment lost 5 bases and the V segment lost 6 bases, leaving 11 bases of the junction unmatched. Germline V gene lookup returns CDR1 DFQATT and CDR2 SNEGSKA (reference sequence). Here the CDR3 reads CSARSGRAFETQYF. CDR3 DNA: TGCAGTGCCAGGTCCGGGAGGGCCTTTGAGACCCAGTACTTC.

V usage is TRBV18 and J usage is TRBJ2-1, with D hard to call. Germline V CDR1 and CDR2: KGHSH, LQKENI. With 2 bases removed from V and 7 bases from J, the gap between germline ends came to 15 bases. This CDR3 is 15 amino acids long. The CDR3 DNA sequence: TGTGCCAGCTCACCATTTTCCGAGTCGCGAAATGAGCAGTTCTTC. It specifies CASSPFSESRNEQFF.

Comment on this clonotype: This may come from a read error, since a much larger clone is one base off. The chain uses TRBV5-1 and TRBJ2-3, with 7 bases lining up with TRBD2. CDR3 length: 13 amino acids. Germline CDR1 reads SGHRS; CDR2 reads YFSETQ. With V trimmed by 5 bases and J by 0 bases, 0 bases remained unmatched. CDR3 in amino acids: CASRRESTDTQYF. In DNA, the CDR3 is TGCGCCAGCAGGCGGGAGAGCACAGATACGCAGTATTTT. The full variable domain, rest sourced from reference TRBV5-1 and TRBJ2-3, is KAGVTQTPRYLIKTRGQQVTLSCSPISGHRSVSWYQQTPGQGLQFLFEYFSETQRNKGNFPGRFSGRQFSNSRSEMNVSTLELGDSALYLCASRRESTDTQYFGPGTRLTVL.

This clonotype has just a few counts. The rearrangement uses TRBV7-3 and TRBJ2-3, with 8 bases fitting TRBD1. CDR1 is SGHTA and CDR2 is FQGTGA in the germline V gene. V dropped 5 bases and J dropped 2; count of bases not matched to a gene: 6. The CDR3 length is 15 residues. The CDR3 loop reads CASSLDRGDTDTQYF. The DNA of the CDR3 is TGTGCCAGCAGCCTTGACAGGGGCGACACAGATACGCAGTATTTT.

This clonotype was counted only a few times. V and J are TRBV5-1 and TRBJ1-1; D call uncertain. This CDR3 is built from 14 residues. V was cut by 3 bases and J by 1 base, with 10 bases left in between. Per the germline V gene, CDR1 is SGHRS and CDR2 is YFSETQ. The chain's CDR3 is CASSSHTRNTEAFF. The CDR3 nucleotides read TGCGCCAGCAGCTCACATACAAGGAACACTGAAGCTTTCTTT.

The genes are TRBV4-1 and TRBJ2-1; TRBD2 matches 13 bases. Losses at the gene ends were 6 bases for V and 3 bases for J; bases not matched to a gene: 5. The CDR3 runs to 16 residues. Germline values: CDR1 MGHRA, CDR2 YSYEKL. CDR3 nucleotide sequence: TGCGCCAGCAGACGGACTAGCGGGAGTAACTACAATGAGCAGTTCTTC. It is translated as CASRRTSGSNYNEQFF.

The sample holds a few counts of this clonotype. This chain links TRBV25-1 with TRBJ2-1; D is undetermined. There are 11 residues in the CDR3. The V and J ends lost 4 bases and 12 bases respectively, with 10 bases between them. The germline gives CDR1 MGHDK, CDR2 SYGVNS. The DNA of the CDR3 is TGTGCCAGCAGTGCAGGTTCCGGGCAGTTCTTC. This gives the protein CASSAGSGQFF.

The chain couples TRBV7-8 to TRBJ2-3; 10 bases are a match to TRBD2. The V gene end was trimmed by 3 bases and the J gene end by 4 bases; junction bases not matched to a gene: 1. The CDR3 consists of 14 residues. Germline V gene data show CDR1 as SGHVS and CDR2 as FQNEAQ. CDR3 in amino acids: CASSFGTSADTQYF. CDR3 nucleotide sequence: TGTGCCAGCAGCTTTGGGACTAGCGCAGATACGCAGTATTTT. Filled out from reference TRBV7-8 and TRBJ2-3, the complete variable domain reads GAGVSQSPRYKVAKRGQDVALRCDPISGHVSLFWYQQALGQGPEFLTYFQNEAQLDKSGLPSDRFFAERPEGSVSTLKIQRTQQEDSAVYLCASSFGTSADTQYFGPGTRLTVL.